This T cell receptor (beta chain) stems from a study of cytomegalovirus exposure and HLA in healthy donors. Study-level findings and limits: Cytomegalovirus-associated TCR beta chains were listed, numbering 150 to 200.

This clone was detected only a few times. Its antigen remains unknown. The PCR employed 60 Vbeta primers together with 13 Jbeta primers. Here immunoSEQ multiplex PCR was the method, and the copy in TCRdb shows in-frame clones only, minus some. The data contain 200,000 or so clones, around 84% of them seen just once; the ten biggest clones take up 2.6%. The specimen sequenced was PBMCs. This receptor was identified in a woman aged 45-60 years in good health and CMV-seropositive.

The DNA for the CDR3 is TGCAGCGCCGCGGGGGGGCTGAAAAACGAGCAGTACTTC. This translates into CSAAGGLKNEQYF. The V and J genes are TRBV29-1 and TRBJ2-5, with 9 bases matching TRBD2. The DNA end is more similar to TRBJ2-7, so the J call may be wrong. Germline V gene lookup returns CDR1 SQVTM and CDR2 ANQGSEA. The CDR3 has 13 amino acids.